One and the same sample provided the 21 T cell receptor beta chains below, sequenced in a study of CD4+ T cells in melanoma. The data were produced by immunoSEQ multiplex PCR, yet TCRdb's version contains in-frame clones alone and is incomplete. The sample consists of 5,500 to 7,500 clones, 69% of them appearing once. Specimen: cells from a culture (not recorded whether cultured in vitro). The receptor source for this set is a human donor with melanoma.

This chain joins TRBV6-1 and TRBJ2-1; D may match TRBD1 or TRBD2 (5 bases each). V was trimmed by 0 bases and J by 8 bases, leaving 8 bases between them. Per germline, CDR1 MNHNS and CDR2 SASEGT. This CDR3 has 13 amino acids. This CDR3 reads CASSEARDDEQFF. CDR3 sequence (DNA): TGTGCCAGCAGTGAAGCCAGGGACGATGAGCAGTTCTTC.

The chain uses TRBV9 and TRBJ2-3; 7 positions agree with TRBD2. The CDR3 contains 15 residues. The ends lost 3 bases at V and 3 bases at J; junction bases unmatched: 7. In germline, CDR1 is SGDLS, CDR2 YYNGEE. The CDR3 region is CASSDGGNTTDTQYF. CDR3 nucleotide sequence: TGTGCCAGCAGCGACGGGGGGAACACAACAGATACGCAGTATTTT.

The chain has TRBV19 and TRBJ2-1; 7 bases fit TRBD1. This CDR3 spans 14 amino acids. The germline CDR1 and CDR2 sequences are LNHDA and SQIVND (reference sequence). V dropped 8 bases and J dropped 2; count of bases not matched to a gene: 6. Here the CDR3 DNA reads TGTGCCAGTGGTTTTAGGGGGCCCTACAATGAGCAGTTCTTC. This codes for CASGFRGPYNEQFF.

The gene calls are TRBV4-1 and TRBJ1-2; D is unclear. CDR1 is MGHRA, CDR2 YSYEKL, per germline. This CDR3 is 14 amino acids long. The ends were cut back, 5 bases at V and 5 bases at J, with 15 bases in the middle. CDR3 loop: CASSVGPDVYGYTF. For the CDR3, the DNA is TGCGCCAGCAGCGTGGGCCCTGACGTGTATGGCTACACCTTC.

The chain uses TRBV19 and TRBJ1-2, with 9 bases fitting TRBD1. V trimming: 5 bases; J trimming: 7 bases; junction bases outside the gene matches: 11. Germline loops: CDR1 LNHDA, CDR2 SQIVND (reference sequence). The CDR3 is made up of 15 amino acids. CDR3 sequence: CASSQLPGTGFGYTF. CDR3 sequence (DNA): TGTGCCAGTAGTCAACTTCCCGGGACAGGGTTTGGCTACACCTTC.

This chain joins TRBV5-5 and TRBJ2-7; a weak D match, TRBD1 (6 bases). CDR1 and CDR2 (germline): SGHKS, YYEKEE (reference sequence). The CDR3 consists of 14 residues. V was trimmed by 1 base and J by 0 bases, leaving 8 bases between them. The CDR3 coding sequence is TGTGCCAGCAGCTTGACAGGGACCTCCTACGAGCAGTACTTC. As protein: CASSLTGTSYEQYF.

The gene calls are TRBV2 and TRBJ1-1, with D unclear. Per the germline V gene, CDR1 is SNHLY and CDR2 is FYNNEI. Trimming took 9 bases from V and 9 from J, leaving 23 bases between them. This CDR3 contains 14 residues. CDR3 coding DNA: TGTGCCAGTTACCGGGTCCCGGGAGTCCTGAAAGCTTTCTTT. It yields the protein CASYRVPGVLKAFF.

This rearrangement joins TRBV28 to TRBJ1-1; D remains unclear. The CDR3 contains 12 residues. V gave up 1 base and J gave up 11 bases, with 11 bases separating them. Per germline, CDR1 MDHEN and CDR2 SYDVKM. In DNA form, the CDR3 reads TGTGCCAGCAGTTTATCGGCAACCGGGGCTTTCTTT. Its translation is CASSLSATGAFF.

V and J are TRBV18 and TRBJ2-7; 8 nucleotides align to TRBD1. Germline lookup yields CDR1 KGHSH and CDR2 LQKENI. This CDR3 comprises 14 residues. Germline trimming cut 5 bases from V and 6 bases from J; bases unmatched to any gene: 9. Here the CDR3 reads CASSSGTGGSEQYF. In nucleotides, the CDR3 is TGTGCCAGCTCATCAGGGACAGGAGGAAGCGAGCAGTACTTC.

This chain joins TRBV5-1 and TRBJ2-3; 7 bases are a match to TRBD2. The germline CDR1 and CDR2 sequences are SGHRS and YFSETQ. With V trimmed by 2 bases and J by 3 bases, 3 bases remained unmatched. The CDR3 sequence is 14 residues long. This CDR3 is CASSFWGGTDTQYF. CDR3 in DNA: TGCGCCAGCAGCTTCTGGGGAGGGACAGATACGCAGTATTTT.

V is TRBV4-3 and J is TRBJ2-1; a possible D gene is TRBD2 (6 bases). Germline lookup yields CDR1 LGHNA and CDR2 YSLEER. V dropped 1 base and J dropped 3 bases, with 10 bases sitting between them. The CDR3 covers 15 residues. CDR3 in DNA: TGCGCCAGCAGCCAAGCGGCGGGGAACTACAATGAGCAGTTCTTC. Protein product: CASSQAAGNYNEQFF.

The V call is TRBV7-8, the J call TRBJ1-1, with a tentative D call TRBD1 (5 bases). Trimming took 5 bases from V and 3 from J, leaving 13 bases between them. Germline V gives CDR1 SGHVS, CDR2 FQNEAQ. The CDR3 loop spans 14 amino acids. The DNA of the CDR3 is TGTGCCAGCAGCAAGGGACCCGGAGACACTGAAGCTTTCTTT. Translating it yields CASSKGPGDTEAFF.

The chain carries TRBV15 and TRBJ2-7, with 7 bases matching TRBD1. The germline gives CDR1 LNHNV, CDR2 YYDKDF (reference sequence). The V gene end was trimmed by 4 bases and the J gene end by 1 base; junction bases not matched to a gene: 10. CDR3 size: 16 residues. For the CDR3, the DNA is TGTGCCACCAGCACCGGGACAGAAGACTTTTCCTACGAGCAGTACTTC. It translates to CATSTGTEDFSYEQYF.

The chain is built from TRBV7-8 and TRBJ1-3; D is uncertain. Germline values: CDR1 SGHVS, CDR2 FQNEAQ. CDR3 length: 14 amino acids. V dropped 4 bases and J dropped 0 bases, with 7 bases sitting between them. DNA of the CDR3: TGTGCCAGCAGCTCGGAGAGCTCTGGAAACACCATATATTTT. Protein sequence: CASSSESSGNTIYF.

The V call is TRBV5-5, the J call TRBJ1-2, with 7 bases that match TRBD1. After removal of 4 bases from V and 3 bases from J, the junction contained 3 bases not matched to a gene. Germline-derived CDR1 and CDR2 are SGHKS and YYEKEE (reference sequence). The CDR3 consists of 13 residues. CDR3 loop: CASSLTGDYGYTF. Written as DNA, the CDR3 is TGTGCCAGCAGCCTAACAGGGGACTATGGCTACACCTTC.

J is TRBJ2-5 and V is TRBV20-1; TRBD2 agrees at 11 bases. CDR3 length equals 14 residues. Trimming removed 3 bases from V and 2 bases from J; junction bases left unmatched: 2. Germline CDR1 reads DFQATT; CDR2 reads SNEGSKA (reference sequence). The DNA for the CDR3 is TGCAGTGCTAGTAGCGGGGGGGCGCAAGAGACCCAGTACTTC. This sequence encodes CSASSGGAQETQYF.

This clone has only a few counts. The chain links TRBV14 to TRBJ2-7; D is possibly TRBD1 or TRBD2 (5 bases each). V was cut by 1 base and J by 1 base, with 8 bases left in between. This CDR3 comprises 14 residues. Germline V gene data show CDR1 as SGHDN and CDR2 as FVKESK. The CDR3 DNA sequence: TGTGCCAGCAGCCAAGCGGGACCTTCCTACGAGCAGTACTTC. It encodes CASSQAGPSYEQYF. Full variable domain (missing parts from reference TRBV14 and TRBJ2-7): EAGVTQFPSHSVIEKGQTVTLRCDPISGHDNLYWYRRVMGKEIKFLLHFVKESKQDESGMPNNRFLAERTGGTYSTLKVQPAELEDSGVYFCASSQAGPSYEQYFGPGTRLTVT.

This clone was detected a few times. The chain joins TRBV30 to TRBJ2-7; a weak D match, TRBD1 (5 bases). The CDR3 spans 11 residues. V shed 4 bases and J shed 4 bases, with 8 bases lying between them. Germline lookup yields CDR1 GTSNPN and CDR2 SVGIG (reference sequence). For the CDR3, the DNA is TGTGCCTGGACCAGGGAATACGAGCAGTACTTC. Its translation: CAWTREYEQYF.

CDR3: CAWKEGAYEQYF. For the CDR3, the DNA is TGTGCCTGGAAGGAAGGAGCCTACGAGCAGTACTTC. The chain is built from TRBV30 and TRBJ2-7; D is ambiguous. The CDR3 is made up of 12 amino acids. V was trimmed by 4 bases and J by 2 bases, leaving 9 bases between them. From germline, CDR1 is GTSNPN and CDR2 SVGIG (reference sequence).

This rearrangement joins TRBV5-1 to TRBJ2-1; TRBD1 might be the D (5 bases). V was shortened by 4 bases and J by 6 bases, with 17 bases between the two germline ends. The CDR3 is made up of 15 amino acids. Germline V gives CDR1 SGHRS, CDR2 YFSETQ. As DNA, the CDR3 is TGCGCCAGCAGCAACAGCTGGGGCCACTCCAATGAGCAGTTCTTC. Translation: CASSNSWGHSNEQFF.

The J gene is TRBJ1-2, the V gene TRBV5-1; 10 nucleotides agree with TRBD1. V gave up 4 bases and J gave up 3 bases; unmatched junction bases: 6. Germline loops: CDR1 SGHRS, CDR2 YFSETQ. The CDR3 has 15 residues. CDR3 in DNA: TGCGCCAGCAGCGAGACAGGGGGCCGGGACTATGGCTACACCTTC. The encoded protein is CASSETGGRDYGYTF.